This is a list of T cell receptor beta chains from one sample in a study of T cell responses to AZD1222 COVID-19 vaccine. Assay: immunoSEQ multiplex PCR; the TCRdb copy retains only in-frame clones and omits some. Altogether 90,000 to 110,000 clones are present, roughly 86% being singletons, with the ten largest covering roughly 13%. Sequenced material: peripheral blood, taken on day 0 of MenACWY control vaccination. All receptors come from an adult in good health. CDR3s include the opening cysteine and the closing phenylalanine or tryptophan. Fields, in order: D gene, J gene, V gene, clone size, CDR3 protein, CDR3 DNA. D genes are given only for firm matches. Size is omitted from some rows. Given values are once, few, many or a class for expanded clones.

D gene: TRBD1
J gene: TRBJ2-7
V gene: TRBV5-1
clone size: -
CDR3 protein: CASSLYRGGYYEQYF
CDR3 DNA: TGCGCCAGCAGCCTGTACAGGGGTGGTTACTACGAGCAGTACTTC

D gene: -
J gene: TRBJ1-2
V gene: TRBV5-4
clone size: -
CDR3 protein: CASSLGQFYGYTF
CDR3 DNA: TGTGCCAGCAGCTTAGGACAGTTCTATGGCTACACCTTC

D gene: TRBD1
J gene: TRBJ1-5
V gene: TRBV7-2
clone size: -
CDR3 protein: CASSFTGAYSNQPQHF
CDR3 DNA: TGTGCCAGCAGCTTCACAGGGGCGTATAGCAATCAGCCCCAGCATTTT

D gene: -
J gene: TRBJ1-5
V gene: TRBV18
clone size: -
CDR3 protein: CASSPGPRSNQPQHF
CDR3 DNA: TGTGCCAGCTCACCAGGGCCTCGGAGCAATCAGCCCCAGCATTTT

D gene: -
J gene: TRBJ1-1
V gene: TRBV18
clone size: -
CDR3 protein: CASSGAGVNTEAFF
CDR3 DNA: TGTGCCAGCTCGGGGGCAGGGGTGAACACTGAAGCTTTCTTT

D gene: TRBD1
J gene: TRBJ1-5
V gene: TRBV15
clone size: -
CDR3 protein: CATSRGDREQPQHF
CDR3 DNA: TGTGCCACCAGCAGAGGGGACAGGGAACAGCCCCAGCATTTT

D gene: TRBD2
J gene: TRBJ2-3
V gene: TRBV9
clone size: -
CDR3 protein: CASSPGGADTQYF
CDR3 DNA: TGTGCCAGCAGCCCGGGGGGAGCAGATACGCAGTATTTT

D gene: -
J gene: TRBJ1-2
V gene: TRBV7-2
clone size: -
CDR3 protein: CASSISAREEGLWGYTF
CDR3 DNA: TGTGCCAGCAGCATCTCGGCCAGGGAAGAGGGACTATGGGGCTACACCTTC

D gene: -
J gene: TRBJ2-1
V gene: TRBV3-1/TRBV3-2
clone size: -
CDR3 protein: CASSQSYHKLGGRSSSYNEQFF
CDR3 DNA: TGTGCCAGCAGCCAATCGTATCATAAGTTAGGCGGCCGTTCGAGCTCCTACAATGAGCAGTTCTTC

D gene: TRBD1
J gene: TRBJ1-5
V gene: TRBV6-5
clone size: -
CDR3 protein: CASSYAGGGQPQHF
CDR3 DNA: TGTGCCAGCAGTTACGCAGGGGGCGGTCAGCCCCAGCATTTT

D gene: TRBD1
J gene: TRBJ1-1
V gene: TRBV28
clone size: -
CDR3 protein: CASRGQDTEAFF
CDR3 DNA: TGTGCCAGCAGGGGACAGGACACTGAAGCTTTCTTT

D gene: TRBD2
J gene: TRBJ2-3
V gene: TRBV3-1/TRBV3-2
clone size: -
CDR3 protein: CASSQGTSGTDTQYF
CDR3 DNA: TGTGCCAGCAGCCAAGGGACTAGCGGAACAGATACGCAGTATTTT

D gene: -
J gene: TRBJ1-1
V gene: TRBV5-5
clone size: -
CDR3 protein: CASRDPQGGGAFF
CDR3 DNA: TGTGCCAGCCGGGACCCGCAGGGTGGGGGAGCTTTCTTT

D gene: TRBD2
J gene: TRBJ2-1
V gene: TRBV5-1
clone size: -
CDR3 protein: CASSFMGLAGVYNEQFF
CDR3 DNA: TGCGCCAGCAGCTTTATGGGACTAGCGGGAGTTTACAATGAGCAGTTCTTC

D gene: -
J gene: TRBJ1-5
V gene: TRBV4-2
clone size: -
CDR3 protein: CASSQSGSNQPQHF
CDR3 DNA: TGTGCCAGCAGCCAATCAGGCAGCAATCAGCCCCAGCATTTT

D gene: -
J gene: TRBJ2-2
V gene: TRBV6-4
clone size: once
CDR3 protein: CASSDSSTTNTGELFF
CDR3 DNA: TGTGCCAGCAGTGACTCGTCGACTACCAACACCGGGGAGCTGTTTTTT

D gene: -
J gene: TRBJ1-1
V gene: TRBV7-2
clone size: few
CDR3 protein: CASSPGLLNTEAFF
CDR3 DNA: TGTGCCAGCAGCCCGGGACTTTTGAACACTGAAGCTTTCTTT

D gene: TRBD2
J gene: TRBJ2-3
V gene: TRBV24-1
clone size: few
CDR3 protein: CATSASGLSTDTQYF
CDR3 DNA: TGTGCCACCAGTGCTAGCGGCCTCAGCACAGATACGCAGTATTTT

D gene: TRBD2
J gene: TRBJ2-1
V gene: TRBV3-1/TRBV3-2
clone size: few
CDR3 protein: CASSQGTRGYNEQFF
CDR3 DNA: TGTGCCAGCAGCCAAGGGACTAGAGGCTACAATGAGCAGTTCTTC